This T cell receptor beta chain was identified during a study of metastatic and nonmetastatic thyroid tumors. Across the study: Malignant and benign thyroid patients had repertoires compared in peripheral blood and tumor or nodule tissue. Study conclusions and caveats: It was reportedly found that TCR beta diversity was significantly higher in malignant thyroid tumors than in benign nodules, a difference seen in both blood and tumor samples.

This clone was counted ten times or more. Its antigen remains unidentified. Source study methods: What underpinned the distant-metastasis classifier for papillary thyroid cancer was the set of CDR3 differences across clinicopathological groups. Using MiXCR, TCRdb reanalyzed the PCR reads. These V and J calls derive from TCRdb rather than the authors' analysis. The data show 34,000 or so clones, with 15% to 20% seen just once and more than 6.5% held by the top ten. The entire patient cohort was treatment-naive prior to thyroid surgery. Trimming took 5 bases from V and 8 from J; bases not matched to a gene: 10. CDR1 SGHVS and CDR2 FQNEAQ come from the germline V gene. This CDR3 is built from 14 residues.

The sample was blood. The TCR sequence derives from a female donor with papillary thyroid cancer or a benign thyroid nodule (not recorded which). Some clones in this sample may be carry-over from other donors' samples. V gene TRBV7-8 combines with J gene TRBJ1-2; 8 bases are a match to TRBD1. The CDR3 loop is CASSVTGVVKGYTF. CDR3 bases: TGTGCCAGCAGCGTGACAGGGGTCGTAAAAGGCTACACCTTC.